The 30 T cell receptor beta chains presented below share a single source sample, sequenced in a study of blood T cell repertoires in COVID-19. Profiled with immunoSEQ multiplex PCR; TCRdb holds only in-frame clones, not every one. The sample includes 380,000 or so clones, approximately 88% seen only once; the top ten take 0.95% to 1.5%. Sequencing was done on a sample of peripheral blood. The receptors stem from a middle-aged man with acute or convalescent COVID-19.

This rearrangement joins TRBV6-5 to TRBJ1-6; D is perhaps TRBD1 (6 bases). The CDR3 is 13 residues long. V was shortened by 8 bases and J by 7 bases, with 12 bases between the two germline ends. The germline V gene has CDR1 MNHEY and CDR2 SVGAGI. The CDR3: CASYRVANSPLHF. The CDR3 DNA sequence: TGTGCCAGCTACAGGGTGGCAAATTCACCCCTCCACTTT.

This clone was seen just once. CDR3 region: CASLGGELAGNYNEQFF. The CDR3 nucleotides are TGTGCCAGCCTGGGGGGAGAACTAGCGGGAAATTACAATGAGCAGTTCTTC. V and J are TRBV10-3 and TRBJ2-1, with 10 bases matching TRBD2. Germline-derived CDR1 and CDR2 are ENHRY and SYGVKD. Losses at the gene ends were 10 bases for V and 4 bases for J; bases not matched to a gene: 16. CDR3 size: 17 residues.

The genes are TRBV10-1 and TRBJ2-5; 8 nucleotides align to TRBD1. V lost 8 bases, J lost 2 bases, and 7 bases stayed unmatched. Germline CDR1 WNHNN, CDR2 SYGVQD (reference sequence). The CDR3 spans 14 residues. The DNA of the CDR3 is TGCGCCAGCGGACGACAGGGGAAGCAAGAGACCCAGTACTTC. Translation gives CASGRQGKQETQYF.

V is TRBV4-1 and J is TRBJ2-3, with TRBD2 matching 12 bases. The length of the CDR3 is 18 residues. The V segment lost 0 bases and the J segment 4 bases; nucleotides outside the gene matches: 8. Germline V lookup: CDR1 MGHRA, CDR2 YSYEKL. Written as DNA, the CDR3 is TGCGCCAGCAGCCAAGAACCTAGCGGGGGGGCCCGGGCAGATACGCAGTATTTT. Encoded protein: CASSQEPSGGARADTQYF.

This clone was detected a few times. V is TRBV11-2 and J is TRBJ2-2; D possibly corresponds to TRBD1 (5 bases). Germline V gene lookup returns CDR1 SGHAT and CDR2 FQNNGV. Trimming took 0 bases from V and 5 from J, leaving 10 bases between them. The CDR3 is 15 amino acids. The chain's CDR3 is CASSLERGKTGELFF. CDR3 DNA: TGTGCCAGCAGCTTAGAAAGGGGAAAGACCGGGGAGCTGTTTTTT.

The V call is TRBV5-8, the J call TRBJ2-1; a possible D gene is TRBD2 (5 bases). In germline, CDR1 is SGHTS, CDR2 YDEGEE. The CDR3 length is 18 residues. V lost 4 bases to trimming and J lost 8 bases, with 28 bases between them. CDR3 nucleotides: TGTGCCAGCAGCGACGAAGGGTACAAAGTTCTGGGAGCCGATGAGCAGTTCTTC. The encoded protein is CASSDEGYKVLGADEQFF.

The J gene is TRBJ1-2, the V gene TRBV19; 12 bases are shared with TRBD1. Losses at the gene ends were 6 bases for V and 4 bases for J; bases not matched to a gene: 15. This CDR3 is built from 18 residues. Germline V gene sequence: CDR1 LNHDA, CDR2 SQIVND (reference sequence). The CDR3 DNA follows: TGTGCCAGTAGCCGGCCCGGGACAGGGGGCTTCCGGGGCTATGGCTACACCTTC. Amino acid sequence: CASSRPGTGGFRGYGYTF.

V and J are TRBV9 and TRBJ2-5, with D possibly being TRBD1 (6 bases). The CDR3 loop spans 15 amino acids. Germline-derived CDR1 and CDR2 are SGDLS and YYNGEE. V lost 3 bases, J lost 5 bases, and 17 bases lay in between. CDR3 loop: CASSAYSGDSETQYF. For the CDR3, the DNA is TGTGCCAGCAGCGCCTACTCAGGGGATTCGGAGACCCAGTACTTC. The whole variable domain, remainder taken from reference TRBV9 and TRBJ2-5, is DSGVTQTPKHLITATGQRVTLRCSPRSGDLSVYWYQQSLDQGLQFLIQYYNGEERAKGNILERFSAQQFPDLHSELNLSSLELGDSALYFCASSAYSGDSETQYFGPGTRLLVL.

Concerning this clone: This same CDR3 is encoded by further DNA sequences in the sample. J is TRBJ2-5 and V is TRBV3-1 (or the pseudogene TRBV3-2), with D uncertain. The germline V and J ends were trimmed by 4 bases and 0 bases, with 3 bases remaining between them. The CDR3 is 12 amino acids. Germline V CDR1 and CDR2: LGHDT, YNNKEL (reference sequence). For the CDR3, the DNA is TGTGCCAGCAGCCCCTACCAAGAGACCCAGTACTTC. Translating it yields CASSPYQETQYF.

The chain carries TRBV6-5 and TRBJ2-1; 8 nucleotides align to TRBD2. The CDR3 runs to 15 residues. Germline V gene data show CDR1 as MNHEY and CDR2 as SVGAGI. V shed 7 bases, J shed 0 bases, and the junction held 5 bases outside the gene matches. The CDR3 here is CASTKRGSSYNEQFF. The CDR3 nucleotides read TGTGCCAGCACAAAGCGGGGGAGCTCCTACAATGAGCAGTTCTTC.

The rearrangement joins TRBV6-5 to TRBJ1-4; D is possibly TRBD1 (6 bases). Trimming took 6 bases from V and 4 from J, leaving 9 bases between them. CDR3 size: 13 residues. CDR1 is MNHEY, CDR2 SVGAGI, per germline. DNA of the CDR3: TGTGCCAGCAGCGACAGGTTTAATGAAAAACTGTTTTTT. Translating gives CASSDRFNEKLFF.

The chain combines TRBV9 with TRBJ2-7; D gene unclear. The CDR3 has 15 residues. V lost 1 base to trimming and J lost 5 bases, with 16 bases between them. CDR1 is SGDLS and CDR2 is YYNGEE in the germline V gene. This CDR3 reads CASSVSPGPRDEQYF. Written as DNA, the CDR3 is TGTGCCAGCAGCGTATCTCCAGGCCCGCGAGACGAGCAGTACTTC.

The rearrangement uses TRBV11-2 and TRBJ2-7, with 14 bases matching TRBD2. The CDR3 consists of 18 residues. CDR1 and CDR2 from the germline V gene are SGHAT and FQNNGV. V dropped 5 bases and J dropped 1; count of bases not matched to a gene: 10. Here the CDR3 DNA reads TGTGCCAGCAGCGACCCGGGACTAGCGGGAGTACTTTCCTACGAGCAGTACTTC. It specifies CASSDPGLAGVLSYEQYF. The whole variable domain, remainder taken from reference TRBV11-2 and TRBJ2-7, is EAGVAQSPRYKIIEKRQSVAFWCNPISGHATLYWYQQILGQGPKLLIQFQNNGVVDDSQLPKDRFSAERLKGVDSTLKIQPAKLEDSAVYLCASSDPGLAGVLSYEQYFGPGTRLTVT.

This clone was observed once. The V gene is TRBV4-1, the J gene TRBJ1-2, with D perhaps matching TRBD1 (6 bases). V was trimmed by 4 bases and J by 2 bases, leaving 17 bases between them. The germline gives CDR1 MGHRA, CDR2 YSYEKL. The CDR3 has 16 amino acids. The CDR3 DNA sequence: TGCGCCAGCAGCCTCGACGAACAGGGAGTAAACTATGGCTACACCTTC. Its translation: CASSLDEQGVNYGYTF.

The V call is TRBV6-2 or TRBV6-3, the J call TRBJ2-7; D perhaps matches TRBD2 (5 bases). Per the germline V gene, CDR1 is MNHEY and CDR2 is SVGEGT. The V gene lost 2 bases and the J gene lost 4 bases, with 15 bases spanning the gap. The length of the CDR3 is 15 residues. DNA of the CDR3: TGTGCCAGCAGTTACCCCGGACTGGTAAAATACGAGCAGTACTTC. It translates to CASSYPGLVKYEQYF.

Worth noting for this clone: Additional DNA sequences in this sample encode the identical CDR3. The chain is built from TRBV9 and TRBJ1-2; tentative D call: TRBD1 (5 bases). The CDR3 covers 14 residues. Germline lookup yields CDR1 SGDLS and CDR2 YYNGEE. V was cut by 0 bases and J by 3 bases, with 9 bases left in between. The CDR3 nucleotides read TGTGCCAGCAGCGTAGGAGGAGGGGACTATGGCTACACCTTC. Its translation is CASSVGGGDYGYTF.

The rearrangement uses TRBV28 and TRBJ1-4; no clear D gene. The CDR3 runs 17 residues. The V end lost 5 bases, the J end lost 6 bases, and 22 bases lay between the germline ends. CDR1 and CDR2 (germline): MDHEN, SYDVKM. Written as DNA, the CDR3 is TGTGCCAGCAGTCTACGATTGGGAGGGAGAACATATGAAAAACTGTTTTTT. Residues: CASSLRLGGRTYEKLFF.

The chain uses TRBV19 and TRBJ2-7; 13 bases fit TRBD2. The germline gives CDR1 LNHDA, CDR2 SQIVND (reference sequence). This CDR3 spans 16 amino acids. The V gene end was trimmed by 0 bases and the J gene end by 3 bases; junction bases not matched to a gene: 2. The CDR3 protein is CASSIDGLAGVYEQYF. The CDR3 coding sequence is TGTGCCAGTAGTATAGATGGACTAGCGGGAGTCTACGAGCAGTACTTC. Using reference TRBV19 and TRBJ2-7 for the parts outside the CDR3, the full variable domain is DGGITQSPKYLFRKEGQNVTLSCEQNLNHDAMYWYRQDPGQGLRLIYYSQIVNDFQKGDIAEGYSVSREKKESFPLTVTSAQKNPTAFYLCASSIDGLAGVYEQYFGPGTRLTVT.

The J gene is TRBJ2-1, the V gene TRBV10-2; the match to TRBD2 covers 9 bases. This CDR3 has 14 amino acids. CDR1 is WSHSY, CDR2 SAAADI, per germline. In DNA form, the CDR3 reads TGCGCGTGCCGGGGCCTAGCGGGATACAATGAGCAGTTCTTC. Translated: CACRGLAGYNEQFF.

The J gene is TRBJ1-2, the V gene TRBV28, with TRBD1 as a possible D gene (6 bases). Germline-derived CDR1 and CDR2 are MDHEN and SYDVKM. The CDR3 has 17 residues. V shed 3 bases and J shed 4 bases, with 21 bases lying between them. CDR3 DNA: TGTGCCAGCAGTTTGCTCCCGTCGGGGGGCCTTGGCTATGGCTACACCTTC. Amino acids: CASSLLPSGGLGYGYTF.

V gene TRBV19 combines with J gene TRBJ2-1, with D maybe TRBD1 (5 bases). The CDR3 length is 16 residues. Between the trimmed V and J ends, which lost 3 bases and 4 bases, there was a span of 16 bases. Germline CDR1 is LNHDA and CDR2 is SQIVND (reference sequence). CDR3 protein: CASSILQGHTYNEQFF. The DNA for the CDR3 is TGTGCCAGTAGTATCCTCCAGGGCCACACATACAATGAGCAGTTCTTC.

The rearrangement uses TRBV14 and TRBJ2-7, with TRBD2 identical over 8 bases. V shed 1 base and J 6 bases; nucleotides not matched to a gene: 11. Germline loops: CDR1 SGHDN, CDR2 FVKESK. This CDR3 is built from 16 residues. This CDR3 is CASSQVRTSQGIEQYF. As DNA, the CDR3 is TGTGCCAGCAGCCAAGTCCGGACTAGCCAAGGGATCGAGCAGTACTTC.

This clone showed up just a few times. The chain joins TRBV7-2 to TRBJ1-6; D remains unclear. This CDR3 is built from 13 residues. V gave up 1 base and J gave up 6 bases, with 4 bases separating them. The germline CDR1 and CDR2 sequences are SGHTA and FQGNSA. CDR3 in amino acids: CASSLGANSPLHF. DNA of the CDR3: TGTGCCAGCAGCTTAGGGGCTAATTCACCCCTCCACTTT. The variable domain in full, with the rest retrieved from reference TRBV7-2 and TRBJ1-6, is GAGVSQSPSNKVTEKGKDVELRCDPISGHTALYWYRQSLGQGLEFLIYFQGNSAPDKSGLPSDRFSAERTGGSVSTLTIQRTQQEDSAVYLCASSLGANSPLHFGNGTRLTVT.

This clone was seen a single time. The V and J genes are TRBV5-6 and TRBJ1-1, with D possibly being TRBD1 (5 bases). The CDR3 sequence is 13 residues long. The germline V gene encodes CDR1 SGHDT and CDR2 YYEEEE. Between the trimmed V and J ends, which lost 1 base and 10 bases, there was a span of 14 bases. The CDR3 DNA sequence: TGTGCCAGCAGCTTGTGGGGGAGGGTAGGAGCTTTCTTT. It codes for CASSLWGRVGAFF.

This chain links TRBV5-4 with TRBJ1-4; D gene unclear. V was cut by 2 bases and J by 7 bases, with 12 bases left in between. The CDR3 has 14 residues. CDR1 and CDR2 (germline): SGHNT, YYREEE (reference sequence). CDR3 bases: TGTGCCAGCAGCTTACCGGGAGGCGGTGAAAAACTGTTTTTT. Protein sequence: CASSLPGGGEKLFF.

The chain employs TRBV12-3 or TRBV12-4 and TRBJ1-2; D is unclear. V was trimmed by 8 bases and J by 8 bases, leaving 18 bases between them. The length of the CDR3 is 13 residues. CDR3 loop: CASLSTGNSGYTF. The DNA of the CDR3 is TGTGCCAGCCTATCGACGGGTAACTCCGGCTACACCTTC.

V and J are TRBV27 and TRBJ1-6; no clear D gene. The V end lost 6 bases, the J end lost 6 bases, and 15 bases lay between the germline ends. The CDR3 runs 15 residues. Germline V lookup: CDR1 MNHEY, CDR2 SMNVEV (reference sequence). For the CDR3, the DNA is TGTGCCAGCAGACCCAACCCCGCTAGTAATTCACCCCTCCACTTT. It translates to CASRPNPASNSPLHF.

The genes are TRBV24-1 and TRBJ1-2, with 7 nucleotides matching TRBD1. This CDR3 comprises 14 residues. The germline gives CDR1 KGHDR, CDR2 SFDVKD. The J segment lost 8 bases and the V segment lost 3 bases, leaving 8 bases of the junction unmatched. The CDR3 DNA sequence: TGTGCCACCAGTGATATCGACAGGGTCGGCGGCTACACCTTC. Residues: CATSDIDRVGGYTF.

This chain joins TRBV18 and TRBJ2-5, with 9 bases fitting TRBD1. The CDR3 totals 13 residues. The germline CDR1 and CDR2 sequences are KGHSH and LQKENI. J lost 4 bases, V lost 6 bases, and 3 bases had no gene match. CDR3 amino acids: CASSSTGGETQYF. The CDR3, as DNA: TGTGCCAGCTCGTCGACAGGGGGAGAGACCCAGTACTTC.

The gene calls are TRBV11-2 and TRBJ2-7, with 11 nucleotides matching TRBD1. Germline loops: CDR1 SGHAT, CDR2 FQNNGV. V lost 1 base, J lost 4 bases, and 3 bases stayed unmatched. The CDR3 extends over 15 amino acids. CDR3 coding DNA: TGTGCCAGCAGCTTAGGGACAGGGGGCTGGTACGAGCAGTACTTC. Its protein is CASSLGTGGWYEQYF.